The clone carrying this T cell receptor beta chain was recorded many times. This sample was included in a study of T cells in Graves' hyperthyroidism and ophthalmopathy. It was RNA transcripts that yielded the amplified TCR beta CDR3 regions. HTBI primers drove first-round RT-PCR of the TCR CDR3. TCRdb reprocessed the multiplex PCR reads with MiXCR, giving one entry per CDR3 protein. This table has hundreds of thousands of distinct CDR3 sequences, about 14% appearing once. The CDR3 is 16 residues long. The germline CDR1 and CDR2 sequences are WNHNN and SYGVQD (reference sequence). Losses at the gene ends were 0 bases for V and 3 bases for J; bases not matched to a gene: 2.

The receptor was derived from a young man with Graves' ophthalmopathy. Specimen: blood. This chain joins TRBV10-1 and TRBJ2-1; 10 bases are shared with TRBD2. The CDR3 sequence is CASSESLAGVYNEQFF. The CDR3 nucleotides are TGCGCCAGCAGTGAGTCCCTAGCGGGAGTCTACAATGAGCAGTTCTTC.